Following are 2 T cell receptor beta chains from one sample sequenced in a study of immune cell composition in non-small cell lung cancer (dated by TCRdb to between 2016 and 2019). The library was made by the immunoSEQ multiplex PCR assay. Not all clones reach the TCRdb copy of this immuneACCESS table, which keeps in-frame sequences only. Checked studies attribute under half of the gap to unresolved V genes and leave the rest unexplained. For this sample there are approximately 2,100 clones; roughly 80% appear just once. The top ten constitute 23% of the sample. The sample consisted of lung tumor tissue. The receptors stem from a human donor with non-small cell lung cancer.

The CDR3 loop reads CASSPTGGHEQYV. CDR3 nucleotide sequence: TGTGCCAGCTCACCAACAGGGGGCCACGAGCAGTACGTC. The chain is built from TRBV18 and TRBJ2-7; TRBD1 aligns across 9 bases. V trimming: 2 bases; J trimming: 5 bases; junction bases outside the gene matches: 1. The CDR3 has 13 residues. Looked up from germline, CDR1 is KGHSH and CDR2 is LQKENI.

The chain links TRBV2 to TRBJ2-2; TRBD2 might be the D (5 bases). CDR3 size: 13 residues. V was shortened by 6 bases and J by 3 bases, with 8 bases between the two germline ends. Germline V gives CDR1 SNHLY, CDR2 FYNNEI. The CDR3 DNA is TGTGCCAGCAGACTAGAGGACACCGGGGAGCTGTTTTTT. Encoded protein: CASRLEDTGELFF.